The rows below give T cell receptor beta chains drawn from one sample of a study of blood T cell repertoires in COVID-19. Clones were read by immunoSEQ multiplex PCR, and TCRdb kept only the in-frame ones, dropping some. In the table there are 150,000 to 200,000 clones, roughly nine tenths of which are singletons. Sequencing was done on a sample of peripheral blood. Receptor source: a man younger than 35 who had recovered from COVID-19. The CDR3 runs from the conserved cysteine through the conserved F or W. The order of the fields is V gene, J gene, CDR3 length, D gene, clone size, CDR3 protein, CDR3 DNA. A D gene is named only where the DNA matches it firmly. Size values are once, few and many counts, or a class for expanded clones, and some rows have none.

V gene: TRBV4-1
J gene: TRBJ1-5
CDR3 length: 14
D gene: -
clone size: once
CDR3 protein: CASSASTENQPQHF
CDR3 DNA: TGCGCCAGCAGCGCGTCGACAGAAAATCAGCCCCAGCATTTT

V gene: TRBV25-1
J gene: TRBJ1-2
CDR3 length: 17
D gene: TRBD1
clone size: -
CDR3 protein: CASSETPHTGGDYGYTF
CDR3 DNA: TGTGCCAGCAGTGAAACGCCTCATACAGGGGGCGACTATGGCTACACCTTC

V gene: TRBV10-3
J gene: TRBJ2-5
CDR3 length: 14
D gene: TRBD1
clone size: -
CDR3 protein: CAIKSTGIGETQYF
CDR3 DNA: TGTGCCATCAAATCGACAGGGATTGGAGAGACCCAGTACTTC

V gene: TRBV7-9
J gene: TRBJ2-5
CDR3 length: 14
D gene: -
clone size: once
CDR3 protein: CASSLMGAQETQYF
CDR3 DNA: TGTGCCAGCAGCTTAATGGGGGCCCAAGAGACCCAGTACTTC

V gene: TRBV5-4
J gene: TRBJ2-2
CDR3 length: 16
D gene: TRBD2
clone size: -
CDR3 protein: CASSPGLVKEAGELFF
CDR3 DNA: TGTGCCAGCAGCCCGGGACTAGTGAAAGAAGCCGGGGAGCTGTTTTTT

V gene: TRBV10-3
J gene: TRBJ2-7
CDR3 length: 13
D gene: TRBD1
clone size: -
CDR3 protein: CAIRTGGNYEQYF
CDR3 DNA: TGTGCCATCAGGACAGGGGGCAATTACGAGCAGTACTTC

V gene: TRBV19
J gene: TRBJ2-3
CDR3 length: 15
D gene: TRBD1
clone size: -
CDR3 protein: CASSPRGPGTDTQYF
CDR3 DNA: TGTGCCAGTAGTCCAAGGGGGCCAGGCACAGATACGCAGTATTTT

V gene: TRBV5-5
J gene: TRBJ2-7
CDR3 length: 14
D gene: -
clone size: once
CDR3 protein: CASSLVPEPYEQYF
CDR3 DNA: TGTGCCAGCAGCTTGGTCCCAGAACCCTACGAGCAGTACTTC

V gene: TRBV18
J gene: TRBJ2-1
CDR3 length: 15
D gene: TRBD1
clone size: -
CDR3 protein: CASSPTGGAGYEQFF
CDR3 DNA: TGTGCCAGCTCACCGACAGGGGGCGCGGGGTATGAGCAGTTCTTC

V gene: TRBV10-3
J gene: TRBJ1-2
CDR3 length: 15
D gene: TRBD1
clone size: -
CDR3 protein: CAISELTGAHYGYTF
CDR3 DNA: TGTGCCATCAGTGAGTTGACAGGGGCTCACTATGGCTACACCTTC

V gene: TRBV28
J gene: TRBJ2-7
CDR3 length: 16
D gene: -
clone size: -
CDR3 protein: CASRSQVNRHNYEQYF
CDR3 DNA: TGTGCCAGCAGGTCGCAGGTGAACAGGCACAACTACGAGCAGTACTTC

V gene: TRBV18
J gene: TRBJ1-1
CDR3 length: 14
D gene: TRBD1
clone size: -
CDR3 protein: CASSPGQKNTEAFF
CDR3 DNA: TGTGCCAGCTCACCGGGACAGAAGAACACTGAAGCTTTCTTT

V gene: TRBV7-8
J gene: TRBJ2-2
CDR3 length: 18
D gene: TRBD2
clone size: -
CDR3 protein: CASSVGLAGSPNTGELFF
CDR3 DNA: TGTGCCAGCAGCGTGGGACTAGCGGGAAGTCCGAACACCGGGGAGCTGTTTTTT

V gene: TRBV19
J gene: TRBJ2-1
CDR3 length: 18
D gene: -
clone size: -
CDR3 protein: CASSSPRGLMASYNEQFF
CDR3 DNA: TGTGCCAGTAGTAGCCCCCGGGGACTCATGGCCTCCTACAATGAGCAGTTCTTC

V gene: TRBV3-1/TRBV3-2
J gene: TRBJ2-2
CDR3 length: 14
D gene: -
clone size: -
CDR3 protein: CASSTGLSAGELFF
CDR3 DNA: TGTGCCAGCAGCACGGGACTTTCCGCCGGGGAGCTGTTTTTT

V gene: TRBV9
J gene: TRBJ1-5
CDR3 length: 15
D gene: TRBD1
clone size: -
CDR3 protein: CASSVGTGGNQPQHF
CDR3 DNA: TGTGCCAGCAGCGTAGGGACAGGGGGAAATCAGCCCCAGCATTTT

V gene: TRBV6-1
J gene: TRBJ1-5
CDR3 length: 14
D gene: -
clone size: -
CDR3 protein: CASSELAGNQPQHF
CDR3 DNA: TGTGCCAGCAGTGAACTGGCAGGGAACCAGCCCCAGCATTTT

V gene: TRBV3-1/TRBV3-2
J gene: TRBJ2-7
CDR3 length: 16
D gene: -
clone size: -
CDR3 protein: CASSQVAGFLRYEQYF
CDR3 DNA: TGTGCCAGCAGCCAGGTGGCCGGGTTTCTTCGGTACGAGCAGTACTTC

V gene: TRBV28
J gene: TRBJ2-7
CDR3 length: 14
D gene: -
clone size: -
CDR3 protein: CASRPVGGSYEQYF
CDR3 DNA: TGTGCCAGCAGACCCGTGGGGGGCTCCTACGAGCAGTACTTC

V gene: TRBV7-6
J gene: TRBJ2-5
CDR3 length: 18
D gene: TRBD2
clone size: -
CDR3 protein: CASSSGLAGGPVMETQYF
CDR3 DNA: TGTGCCAGCAGCTCAGGACTAGCGGGAGGGCCCGTAATGGAGACCCAGTACTTC

V gene: TRBV5-6
J gene: TRBJ2-2
CDR3 length: 16
D gene: TRBD2
clone size: -
CDR3 protein: CASSLTSGANTGELFF
CDR3 DNA: TGTGCCAGCAGCCTGACTAGCGGGGCGAACACCGGGGAGCTGTTTTTT

V gene: TRBV4-1
J gene: TRBJ2-1
CDR3 length: 15
D gene: TRBD1
clone size: -
CDR3 protein: CASSQADREFNEQFF
CDR3 DNA: TGCGCCAGCAGCCAAGCTGACAGGGAATTCAATGAGCAGTTCTTC

V gene: TRBV27
J gene: TRBJ2-5
CDR3 length: 17
D gene: TRBD2
clone size: -
CDR3 protein: CASSPTRLAGVVETQYF
CDR3 DNA: TGTGCCAGCAGTCCGACCCGACTAGCGGGAGTGGTGGAGACCCAGTACTTC

V gene: TRBV7-9
J gene: TRBJ2-7
CDR3 length: 15
D gene: TRBD2
clone size: -
CDR3 protein: CASSLDSGRAREQYF
CDR3 DNA: TGTGCCAGCAGCTTAGATAGCGGGAGGGCCCGCGAGCAGTACTTC

V gene: TRBV6-5
J gene: TRBJ2-1
CDR3 length: 13
D gene: TRBD1
clone size: -
CDR3 protein: CASKDRGRNEQFF
CDR3 DNA: TGTGCCAGCAAGGACAGGGGAAGGAATGAGCAGTTCTTC

V gene: TRBV5-1
J gene: TRBJ1-5
CDR3 length: 13
D gene: -
clone size: few
CDR3 protein: CASRLYSNQPQHF
CDR3 DNA: TGCGCCAGCAGACTATATAGCAATCAGCCCCAGCATTTT

V gene: TRBV18
J gene: TRBJ1-1
CDR3 length: 14
D gene: -
clone size: -
CDR3 protein: CASSPDRLNTEAFF
CDR3 DNA: TGTGCCAGCTCACCGGACAGACTCAACACTGAAGCTTTCTTT

V gene: TRBV25-1
J gene: TRBJ1-2
CDR3 length: 13
D gene: -
clone size: -
CDR3 protein: CASSEKTTGGYTF
CDR3 DNA: TGTGCCAGCAGTGAAAAGACTACGGGTGGCTACACCTTC

V gene: TRBV28
J gene: TRBJ2-3
CDR3 length: 14
D gene: TRBD1
clone size: -
CDR3 protein: CASSQGAVADTQYF
CDR3 DNA: TGTGCCAGCAGCCAGGGGGCCGTAGCAGATACGCAGTATTTT

V gene: TRBV29-1
J gene: TRBJ2-1
CDR3 length: 13
D gene: TRBD1
clone size: once
CDR3 protein: CSVETGGGNEQFF
CDR3 DNA: TGCAGCGTAGAGACAGGGGGCGGAAATGAGCAGTTCTTC

V gene: TRBV28
J gene: TRBJ1-2
CDR3 length: 12
D gene: -
clone size: -
CDR3 protein: CASSPSRYGYTF
CDR3 DNA: TGTGCCAGCAGCCCCTCGCGCTATGGCTACACCTTC

V gene: TRBV6-6
J gene: TRBJ2-4
CDR3 length: 15
D gene: -
clone size: -
CDR3 protein: CASRDGGVAKNIQYF
CDR3 DNA: TGTGCCAGCAGGGACGGAGGGGTAGCCAAAAACATTCAGTACTTC

V gene: TRBV28
J gene: TRBJ1-4
CDR3 length: 15
D gene: -
clone size: -
CDR3 protein: CASMWGGSTNEKLFF
CDR3 DNA: TGTGCCAGCATGTGGGGGGGATCAACTAATGAAAAACTGTTTTTT

V gene: TRBV6-6
J gene: TRBJ2-7
CDR3 length: 15
D gene: TRBD2
clone size: few
CDR3 protein: CASSYPTGTSGEQYF
CDR3 DNA: TGTGCCAGCAGTTACCCAACCGGGACTAGCGGCGAGCAGTACTTC

V gene: TRBV3-1/TRBV3-2
J gene: TRBJ2-1
CDR3 length: 12
D gene: -
clone size: -
CDR3 protein: CASSQDFSEQFF
CDR3 DNA: TGTGCCAGCAGCCAAGATTTCTCCGAGCAGTTCTTC

V gene: TRBV2
J gene: TRBJ2-7
CDR3 length: 16
D gene: TRBD2
clone size: -
CDR3 protein: CASQRLAGDSSYEQYF
CDR3 DNA: TGTGCCAGCCAACGACTAGCGGGCGACTCCTCCTACGAGCAGTACTTC

V gene: TRBV6-5
J gene: TRBJ1-3
CDR3 length: 15
D gene: -
clone size: once
CDR3 protein: CASSYSVLSGNTIYF
CDR3 DNA: TGTGCCAGCAGTTACAGCGTCCTCTCTGGAAACACCATATATTTT

V gene: TRBV6-4
J gene: TRBJ1-5
CDR3 length: 18
D gene: TRBD1
clone size: once
CDR3 protein: CASSAATFRQGANQPQHF
CDR3 DNA: TGTGCCAGCAGTGCCGCAACCTTTAGACAGGGGGCGAATCAGCCCCAGCATTTT

V gene: TRBV29-1
J gene: TRBJ1-1
CDR3 length: 11
D gene: -
clone size: -
CDR3 protein: CSVERNTEAFF
CDR3 DNA: TGCAGCGTTGAGAGGAACACTGAAGCTTTCTTT

V gene: TRBV7-2
J gene: TRBJ1-2
CDR3 length: 16
D gene: TRBD1
clone size: many
CDR3 protein: CASSLTAGQGNYGYTF
CDR3 DNA: TGTGCCAGCAGCTTAACTGCGGGACAGGGGAACTATGGCTACACCTTC

V gene: TRBV3-1/TRBV3-2
J gene: TRBJ1-1
CDR3 length: 14
D gene: -
clone size: -
CDR3 protein: CASSQGHTNTEAFF
CDR3 DNA: TGTGCCAGCAGCCAAGGCCACACCAACACTGAAGCTTTCTTT